The 3 T cell receptor beta chains given below trace back to one sample, sequenced in a study of T cells expressing NK-cell markers. TCRdb re-called the 5' RACE reads and gives one entry per CDR3 protein, without DNA. This sample contains roughly 170,000 distinct CDR3 sequences. Sample: blood T cells: a sorted CD56 or NKG2C T cell subset, CD4+ or CD8+ T cells, or bulk PBMC T cells (not recorded which). All receptors derive from a woman between 18 and 70 years old in good health.

This chain links TRBV19 with TRBJ1-1; as DNA is missing, the TRBD1 call by TCRdb cannot be tested. Looked up from germline, CDR1 is LNHDA and CDR2 is SQIVND (reference sequence). The CDR3 is 15 residues long. CDR3 in amino acids: CASSSYRDRNTEAFF.

The chain recombines TRBV19 with TRBJ2-1; TCRdb outputs TRBD2, but without DNA this stays unchecked. Germline V gives CDR1 LNHDA, CDR2 SQIVND (reference sequence). The CDR3 extends over 15 amino acids. Here the CDR3 reads CASSPTGTTSEEQFF.

This rearrangement joins TRBV3-1 to TRBJ2-1; there is no DNA to check the TCRdb D call of TRBD2. The CDR3 loop spans 16 amino acids. The germline CDR1 and CDR2 sequences are LGHDT and YNNKEL (reference sequence). The CDR3 sequence is CASSYYRGVSYNEQFF.